These 27 T cell receptor beta chains originate from one sample sequenced in a study of sequential checkpoint blockade in melanoma. Treatment given: randomized to nivolumab then ipilimumab (arm A) or the reverse (arm B). Assay: immunoSEQ multiplex PCR; the TCRdb copy retains only in-frame clones and omits some. The data show under 20,000 clones, approximately 80% seen once. The source material was CD8+ T cells sorted from blood (inferred from file names), sampled from a patient given nivolumab and ipilimumab in sequence. All receptors come from a human donor with melanoma.

The chain combines TRBV4-1 with TRBJ1-4; no firm D call. Per the germline V gene, CDR1 is MGHRA and CDR2 is YSYEKL. V lost 3 bases, J lost 0 bases, and 11 bases lay in between. The CDR3 sequence is 16 residues long. The CDR3 DNA reads TGCGCCAGCAGCCATCCTTGGGCCGCAACTAATGAAAAACTGTTTTTT. Translation gives CASSHPWAATNEKLFF.

J is TRBJ1-2 and V is TRBV15; possibly TRBD1 for D (5 bases). CDR1 is LNHNV and CDR2 is YYDKDF in the germline V gene (reference sequence). The CDR3 length is 15 residues. V was clipped by 7 bases and J by 1 base, with 16 bases between them. CDR3 sequence (DNA): TGTGCCACCACCTTGGGACTCCCGGTTAACTATGGCTACACCTTC. Protein product: CATTLGLPVNYGYTF.

V is TRBV4-3 and J is TRBJ1-2, with TRBD1 identical over 11 bases. Germline V gene data show CDR1 as LGHNA and CDR2 as YSLEER. The V and J ends lost 3 bases and 4 bases, in that order; junction bases with no gene match: 7. The CDR3 has 16 amino acids. Here the CDR3 reads CASSQEGGTGGYGYTF. The CDR3 bases are TGCGCCAGCAGCCAGGAGGGGGGGACAGGGGGCTATGGCTACACCTTC.

This clone was observed a few times. This chain uses TRBV4-2 with TRBJ2-7, with a weak D call TRBD1 (6 bases). Trimming stripped 6 bases from V and 3 bases from J, with 30 bases between. The CDR3 runs 19 residues. Germline V gene lookup returns CDR1 LGHNA and CDR2 YNFKEQ. The CDR3 coding sequence is TGTGCCAGCAGGCTACCGGGACAAGGGCATTTTCGAGTGAGCTACGAGCAGTACTTC. Its translation: CASRLPGQGHFRVSYEQYF.

CDR3 in DNA: TGTGCCAGCAGCCCACGACAGGAGTCGAACACTGAAGCTTTCTTT. It encodes CASSPRQESNTEAFF. The genes are TRBV7-9 and TRBJ1-1; D is possibly TRBD1 (6 bases). This CDR3 is 15 amino acids long. The V gene's germline CDR1 is SEHNR and CDR2 FQNEAQ (reference sequence). V shed 5 bases and J shed 1 base, with 14 bases lying between them.

In the case of this clone: Germline is not matched at one junction end, which may reflect a read error. This sequence joins TRBV19 and TRBJ1-2; TRBD1 agrees at 8 bases. This CDR3 is 13 amino acids long. In germline, CDR1 is LNHDA, CDR2 SQIVND (reference sequence). The CDR3 bases are TGTGCCAGTAGTTTAGACAGGGGCTATGGCTACACCTTC. This sequence encodes CASSLDRGYGYTF.

This chain links TRBV7-9 with TRBJ1-2; maybe TRBD1 (6 bases). The CDR3 loop spans 14 amino acids. Germline V gene data show CDR1 as SEHNR and CDR2 as FQNEAQ (reference sequence). V lost 3 bases, J lost 7 bases, and 15 bases lay in between. Here the CDR3 DNA reads TGTGCCAGCAGCTTTGGGAACAGGGCGCGTGGCTACACCTTC. Translating it yields CASSFGNRARGYTF.

This chain links TRBV7-9 with TRBJ2-7; D not certain. Between the trimmed V and J ends, which lost 1 base and 0 bases, there was a span of 10 bases. Germline V lookup: CDR1 SEHNR, CDR2 FQNEAQ (reference sequence). This CDR3 spans 15 amino acids. The CDR3 is CASSLGRRSSYEQYF. For the CDR3, the DNA is TGTGCCAGCAGCTTAGGCAGGCGAAGCTCCTACGAGCAGTACTTC.

The chain combines TRBV5-1 with TRBJ1-2, with TRBD1 matching over 7 bases. Germline lookup yields CDR1 SGHRS and CDR2 YFSETQ. V was pared by 3 bases and J by 2 bases, with 10 bases of the junction left unmatched. The CDR3 sequence is 16 residues long. In DNA, the CDR3 is TGCGCCAGCAGCTCTGGCCGGGACAGCCGCAACTATGGCTACACCTTC. Amino acid sequence: CASSSGRDSRNYGYTF. The full variable domain, in which reference TRBV5-1 and TRBJ1-2 provide the parts outside the CDR3, is KAGVTQTPRYLIKTRGQQVTLSCSPISGHRSVSWYQQTPGQGLQFLFEYFSETQRNKGNFPGRFSGRQFSNSRSEMNVSTLELGDSALYLCASSSGRDSRNYGYTFGSGTRLTVV.

The CDR3 coding sequence is TGTGCCAGCAGTTACTCGAGGGATTTGGACACTGAAGCTTTCTTT. Translation gives CASSYSRDLDTEAFF. This chain joins TRBV6-5 and TRBJ1-1; D call uncertain. Germline CDR1 MNHEY, CDR2 SVGAGI. The CDR3 is 15 amino acids. Trimming shortened V by 0 bases and J by 3 bases, and 11 bases separated the two germline ends.

J is TRBJ2-1 and V is TRBV29-1; TRBD2 matches 11 bases. Trimming cost V 6 bases and J 8 bases; bases outside gene matches: 12. Germline V CDR1 and CDR2: SQVTM, ANQGSEA. The CDR3 has 15 amino acids. The CDR3 nucleotides are TGCAGCGTATCCTCGACTAGCGGGGATTCGTATGAGCAGTTCTTC. This encodes CSVSSTSGDSYEQFF.

This sequence joins TRBV27 and TRBJ2-3, with 11 positions matching TRBD2. The germline gives CDR1 MNHEY, CDR2 SMNVEV (reference sequence). The CDR3 loop spans 16 amino acids. V shed 5 bases and J 2 bases; nucleotides not matched to a gene: 6. CDR3 protein: CASSPGTSGFTDTQYF. In nucleotides, the CDR3 is TGTGCCAGCAGTCCGGGGACTAGCGGTTTCACAGATACGCAGTATTTT.

The chain combines TRBV19 with TRBJ2-2, with D perhaps TRBD1 (7 bases). The CDR3 is 14 amino acids. Trimming removed 8 bases from V and 5 bases from J, with 15 bases in between. In germline, CDR1 is LNHDA, CDR2 SQIVND (reference sequence). In nucleotides, the CDR3 is TGTGCCAGTTCTACAGGGGAGGTAACCGGGGAGCTGTTTTTT. Translation: CASSTGEVTGELFF.

The chain employs TRBV29-1 and TRBJ2-7; 8 bases match TRBD2. Germline V gives CDR1 SQVTM, CDR2 ANQGSEA. The V gene end was trimmed by 5 bases and the J gene end by 0 bases; junction bases not matched to a gene: 0. The length of the CDR3 is 12 residues. The CDR3 nucleotides are TGCAGCGTTACTAGCGGCTCCTACGAGCAGTACTTC. It codes for CSVTSGSYEQYF.

V usage is TRBV19 and J usage is TRBJ1-1; no definite D call. This CDR3 contains 12 residues. V was cut by 9 bases and J by 1 base, with 9 bases left in between. The germline V gene encodes CDR1 LNHDA and CDR2 SQIVND (reference sequence). For the CDR3, the DNA is TGTGCCAGCGGACTGGGGAACACTGAAGCTTTCTTT. Translating it yields CASGLGNTEAFF. Complete variable domain (other parts from reference TRBV19 and TRBJ1-1): DGGITQSPKYLFRKEGQNVTLSCEQNLNHDAMYWYRQDPGQGLRLIYYSQIVNDFQKGDIAEGYSVSREKKESFPLTVTSAQKNPTAFYLCASGLGNTEAFFGQGTRLTVV.

This clone was recorded once. The V gene is TRBV7-6, the J gene TRBJ1-5; no clear D gene. This CDR3 region has 15 residues. Trimming stripped 1 base from V and 1 base from J, with 8 bases between. Per germline, CDR1 SGHVS and CDR2 FNYEAQ. CDR3 region: CASSLEGGSNQPQHF. The CDR3, as DNA: TGTGCCAGCAGCTTAGAAGGAGGGAGCAATCAGCCCCAGCATTTT.

J is TRBJ2-7 and V is TRBV4-1, with 7 bases identical to TRBD2. After removal of 0 bases from V and 5 bases from J, the junction contained 10 bases not matched to a gene. The CDR3 runs to 16 residues. CDR1 MGHRA and CDR2 YSYEKL come from the germline V gene. For the CDR3, the DNA is TGCGCCAGCAGCCAAGAAGGTGGGAGGGGCGAGGACGAGCAGTACTTC. Encoded protein: CASSQEGGRGEDEQYF.

V and J are TRBV4-3 and TRBJ1-1; the D is unclear. Trimming took 0 bases from V and 1 from J, leaving 12 bases between them. The germline V gene has CDR1 LGHNA and CDR2 YSLEER. This CDR3 has 16 amino acids. CDR3 sequence: CASSQEGWAPNTEAFF. The CDR3 nucleotides read TGCGCCAGCAGCCAAGAAGGTTGGGCGCCGAACACTGAAGCTTTCTTT.

CDR3 region: CASSIGSGIVNEQYF. CDR3 nucleotides: TGTGCCAGTAGTATAGGATCCGGGATCGTCAACGAGCAGTACTTC. The V and J genes are TRBV19 and TRBJ2-7, with D possibly being TRBD2 (5 bases). Trimming took 1 base from V and 5 from J, leaving 15 bases between them. The germline V gene has CDR1 LNHDA and CDR2 SQIVND (reference sequence). This CDR3 has 15 residues.

The chain has TRBV7-2 and TRBJ2-7; 10 bases line up with TRBD2. Trimming cost V 6 bases and J 3 bases; bases outside gene matches: 8. Germline values: CDR1 SGHTA, CDR2 FQGNSA. This CDR3 has 15 amino acids. The DNA for the CDR3 is TGTGCCAGCAGGGACCCGGGACTAGCGAGCTACGAGCAGTACTTC. Translated, it gives CASRDPGLASYEQYF.

This chain uses TRBV4-1 with TRBJ2-7; 7 positions match TRBD1. Trimming at V came to 2 bases and at J to 6 bases, leaving 7 bases not matched to a gene. The CDR3 contains 14 residues. Germline V gene lookup returns CDR1 MGHRA and CDR2 YSYEKL. The CDR3 sequence is CASSQLTGNAEQYF. The CDR3 DNA is TGCGCCAGCAGCCAATTGACAGGGAACGCCGAGCAGTACTTC.

The chain links TRBV7-9 to TRBJ1-3; the D gene is possibly TRBD1 (6 bases). V lost 6 bases, J lost 7 bases, and 16 bases lay in between. Germline CDR1 and CDR2: SEHNR and FQNEAQ (reference sequence). CDR3 length: 14 residues. CDR3 loop: CASREQGASNTIYF. The CDR3 region has the DNA TGTGCCAGCAGAGAACAGGGAGCGTCGAACACCATATATTTT.

This sequence joins TRBV4-3 and TRBJ1-1, with TRBD1 matching 7 bases. CDR1 and CDR2 from the germline V gene are LGHNA and YSLEER. V gave up 3 bases and J gave up 13 bases; unmatched junction bases: 8. This CDR3 region has 12 residues. CDR3 bases: TGCGCCAGCAGCCAGGGATACAGGGGTTATTTCTTT. Its translation: CASSQGYRGYFF.

The chain couples TRBV29-1 to TRBJ2-7; 12 nucleotides match TRBD2. Germline V gene lookup returns CDR1 SQVTM and CDR2 ANQGSEA. The CDR3 has 15 residues. V dropped 1 base and J dropped 3; count of bases not matched to a gene: 4. The CDR3 sequence is CSVEGLAGGDYEQYF. In DNA form, the CDR3 reads TGCAGCGTTGAAGGGCTAGCGGGGGGGGACTACGAGCAGTACTTC.

This chain joins TRBV5-6 and TRBJ1-5, with D possibly matching TRBD1 (6 bases). The CDR3 has 13 residues. V was cut by 4 bases and J by 7 bases, with 12 bases left in between. In germline, CDR1 is SGHDT, CDR2 YYEEEE. The DNA for the CDR3 is TGTGCCAGCAGCCCTAGGGGACACCAGCCCCAGCATTTT. It encodes CASSPRGHQPQHF.

The chain joins TRBV7-6 to TRBJ1-6; D gene unclear. Germline V CDR1 and CDR2: SGHVS, FNYEAQ. The CDR3 contains 14 residues. Between the trimmed V and J ends, which lost 1 base and 7 bases, there was a span of 8 bases. In nucleotides, the CDR3 is TGTGCCAGCAGCTTAGGCGGTTCCAATTCACCCCTCCACTTT. Its translation: CASSLGGSNSPLHF. Supplemented by reference TRBV7-6 and TRBJ1-6, the full variable domain reads GAGVSQSPRYKVTKRGQDVALRCDPISGHVSLYWYRQALGQGPEFLTYFNYEAQQDKSGLPNDRFSAERPEGSISTLTIQRTEQRDSAMYRCASSLGGSNSPLHFGNGTRLTVT.

This clone has a handful of counts. The chain's CDR3 is CASSLTSGTSYEQYF. DNA for the CDR3: TGTGCCAGCAGCCTCACTAGCGGGACCTCCTACGAGCAGTACTTC. The rearrangement uses TRBV2 and TRBJ2-7, with 10 positions matching TRBD2. This CDR3 region has 15 residues. V lost 6 bases and J lost 0; bases outside the gene matches: 5. In germline, CDR1 is SNHLY, CDR2 FYNNEI.